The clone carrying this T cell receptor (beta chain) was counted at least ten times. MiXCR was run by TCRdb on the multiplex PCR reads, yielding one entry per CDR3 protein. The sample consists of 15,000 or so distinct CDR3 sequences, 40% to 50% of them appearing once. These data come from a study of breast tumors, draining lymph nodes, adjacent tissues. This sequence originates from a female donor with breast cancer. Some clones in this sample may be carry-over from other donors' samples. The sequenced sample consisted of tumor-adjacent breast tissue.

The CDR3 spells CASSLIGGSPLHF. CDR3 sequence (DNA): TGTGCCAGCAGCTTAATTGGGGGCTCACCCCTCCACTTT. J is TRBJ1-6 and V is TRBV7-8, with a tentative D call TRBD1 (6 bases). CDR3 length: 13 amino acids. The V end lost 2 bases, the J end lost 10 bases, and 9 bases lay between the germline ends. Germline CDR1 is SGHVS and CDR2 is FQNEAQ. The full variable domain, with the rest looked up from reference TRBV7-8 and TRBJ1-6, is GAGVSQSPRYKVAKRGQDVALRCDPISGHVSLFWYQQALGQGPEFLTYFQNEAQLDKSGLPSDRFFAERPEGSVSTLKIQRTQQEDSAVYLCASSLIGGSPLHFGNGTRLTVT.